A selection of T cell receptor beta chains follows, all from one sample in a study of identifying expanded T cells in peripheral blood. Only in-frame clones appear in the TCRdb table, and some are missing; sequencing was by immunoSEQ multiplex PCR. The repertoire includes 70,000 to 95,000 clones, more than 70% of them detected once, and 3.5% to 5% sits in the top ten. Material: blood. These TCRs come from a person between 18 and 75 years old in good health. Both conserved end residues are part of each CDR3. Each record gives: clone size, V gene, J gene, CDR3 protein. Size values are once, few and many counts, or a class for expanded clones, and some rows have none.

size: NA
V: TRBV5-1
J: TRBJ1-4
CDR3: CASSLVGDFNEKLFF

size: NA
V: TRBV28
J: TRBJ2-7
CDR3: CASTRASGRGIGEQYF

size: NA
V: TRBV28
J: TRBJ2-1
CDR3: CASAKQGRAYNEQFF

size: few
V: TRBV18
J: TRBJ2-5
CDR3: CASSNSGTREETQYF

size: NA
V: TRBV7-2
J: TRBJ2-6
CDR3: CALYPDRMLSGANVLTF

size: NA
V: TRBV10-3
J: TRBJ2-5
CDR3: CATKRQVEVRGGETQYF

size: NA
V: TRBV7-2
J: TRBJ1-1
CDR3: CASSLAVYTEAFF

size: NA
V: TRBV2
J: TRBJ2-5
CDR3: CASSERGGETQYF

size: few
V: TRBV29-1
J: TRBJ1-6
CDR3: CSVGNRGSPLHF

size: NA
V: TRBV5-1
J: TRBJ2-5
CDR3: CASSPGTSGVGSQETQYF

size: once
V: TRBV5-3
J: TRBJ2-7
CDR3: CASSPDRVAYEQYF

size: once
V: TRBV7-3
J: TRBJ2-3
CDR3: CASSLLGGGSTDTQYF

size: NA
V: TRBV7-9
J: TRBJ2-2
CDR3: CASSLAGDRGGELFF

size: NA
V: TRBV23-1
J: TRBJ2-3
CDR3: CASSQTRGKDTQYF

size: few
V: TRBV28
J: TRBJ2-7
CDR3: CASSLRSELTSEQYF

size: NA
V: TRBV28
J: TRBJ2-1
CDR3: CASSFREMQFF

size: NA
V: TRBV5-1
J: TRBJ1-2
CDR3: CASSLPGPYTF

size: NA
V: TRBV5-5
J: TRBJ2-7
CDR3: CASSLWTGLREQYF

size: NA
V: TRBV5-6
J: TRBJ2-3
CDR3: CASSPKPGGSDTDTQYF

size: once
V: TRBV10-3
J: TRBJ2-5
CDR3: CAIRGQGPEGETQYF

size: NA
V: TRBV30
J: TRBJ2-7
CDR3: CAWDSFRGDYEQYF

size: once
V: TRBV7-6
J: TRBJ2-7
CDR3: CASSLRPNYEQYF

size: NA
V: TRBV28
J: TRBJ2-7
CDR3: CASSLTGQSYEQYF

size: NA
V: TRBV4-1
J: TRBJ2-5
CDR3: CASSQVQGAGETQYF

size: NA
V: TRBV19
J: TRBJ1-2
CDR3: CASCREANYGYTF

size: NA
V: TRBV9
J: TRBJ1-5
CDR3: CASSAGQDVSQPQHF

size: NA
V: TRBV28
J: TRBJ2-7
CDR3: CASSHGTTYEQYF

size: NA
V: TRBV15
J: TRBJ1-5
CDR3: CATSRDRQGGNQPQHF

size: once
V: TRBV4-1
J: TRBJ2-5
CDR3: CASSQVGEETQYF

size: NA
V: TRBV29-1
J: NA
CDR3: CSVVIRDEQYF

size: NA
V: TRBV10-3
J: TRBJ2-4
CDR3: CAISEGGYDIQYF

size: NA
V: TRBV5-1
J: TRBJ1-1
CDR3: CASSFSKGSNTEAFF

size: NA
V: TRBV6-9
J: TRBJ1-1
CDR3: CASSYRGMNTEAFF

size: once
V: TRBV27
J: TRBJ2-7
CDR3: CASSSTEAYEQYF

size: NA
V: TRBV27
J: TRBJ2-7
CDR3: CASSSRTSGRAQLSSYEQYF

size: NA
V: TRBV28
J: TRBJ2-7
CDR3: CASSLNPAYEQYF

size: NA
V: TRBV7-3
J: TRBJ2-7
CDR3: CASSLTGGPLYEQYF

size: NA
V: TRBV6-6
J: TRBJ2-5
CDR3: CASSTPSGRTQYF

size: NA
V: TRBV5-4
J: TRBJ2-3
CDR3: CASSLRRAVSTDTQYF

size: NA
V: TRBV2
J: TRBJ2-1
CDR3: CASSEELSGLATYNEQFF

size: NA
V: TRBV9
J: TRBJ1-1
CDR3: CASSVYSSANTEAFF

size: NA
V: TRBV6-1
J: TRBJ1-1
CDR3: CASSMTVDTEAFF

size: NA
V: TRBV7-9
J: TRBJ2-3
CDR3: CASSLEFRTDTQYF

size: NA
V: TRBV27
J: TRBJ2-1
CDR3: CASSLRGGSYNEQFF

size: NA
V: TRBV28
J: TRBJ1-2
CDR3: CASSLRVHYGYTF

size: few
V: TRBV2
J: TRBJ2-6
CDR3: CASSLEGGANVLTF

size: NA
V: TRBV19
J: TRBJ2-2
CDR3: CATLGSTGELFF

size: NA
V: TRBV28
J: TRBJ1-2
CDR3: CASTQASRGYTF